The sequence of this TCR beta chain was determined in a study of T cell clones after liver transplantation. Study-wide background: Graft-donor-reactive sequences were compared with third-party-reactive TCRbeta sequences from pre-transplant mixed lymphocyte reactions.

The repertoire was sequenced with immunoSEQ multiplex PCR; TCRdb's copy has only in-frame clones and lacks some. The table shows about 24,000 clones, with almost 70% occurring only once. By sample fraction, this clone is medium-sized. Sequenced here: CD4+ T cells from blood, sampled before liver transplant. The sequence came from a human donor who received a liver transplant.

CDR3 region: CASSSTLSGGRGGYTF. In DNA form, the CDR3 reads TGTGCCAGCAGTTCCACCCTATCGGGCGGGCGGGGTGGCTACACCTTC. The chain employs TRBV27 and TRBJ1-2; D is undetermined. Per germline, CDR1 MNHEY and CDR2 SMNVEV (reference sequence). The CDR3 is 16 amino acids. V was trimmed by 4 bases and J by 7 bases, leaving 22 bases between them.